The 26 T cell receptor beta chains given below trace back to one sample, sequenced in a study of blood T cell repertoires in COVID-19. Clones were read by immunoSEQ multiplex PCR, and TCRdb kept only the in-frame ones, dropping some. Of roughly 70,000 clones in the sample, nearly 90% are singletons; the top ten hold less than 5.5%. The sequencing input was peripheral blood. The receptors were sampled from a woman between 50 and 59 years old with active COVID-19.

In its sample, this clone was seen once. This chain joins TRBV27 and TRBJ1-2; the D is unclear. Germline loops: CDR1 MNHEY, CDR2 SMNVEV (reference sequence). V was cut by 2 bases and J by 4 bases, with 11 bases left in between. The CDR3 covers 14 residues. This chain's CDR3 is CASSLTAASYGYTF. As DNA, the CDR3 is TGTGCCAGCAGTTTAACGGCGGCCAGCTATGGCTACACCTTC.

The rearrangement links TRBV10-3 to TRBJ2-7; TRBD2 aligns across 7 bases. V dropped 9 bases and J dropped 3; count of bases not matched to a gene: 5. CDR1 and CDR2 (germline): ENHRY, SYGVKD. The CDR3 has 12 residues. In DNA form, the CDR3 reads TGTGCCATTGGGGGAGGGAACTACGAGCAGTACTTC. Translating it yields CAIGGGNYEQYF.

The rearrangement joins TRBV28 to TRBJ1-2; D perhaps matches TRBD1 (6 bases). From germline, CDR1 is MDHEN and CDR2 SYDVKM. CDR3 length: 15 residues. Trimming pared 6 bases from V and 0 bases from J, leaving 14 bases between. CDR3 amino acids: CASRDGQRANYGYTF. In nucleotides, the CDR3 is TGTGCCAGCAGGGACGGACAGAGAGCTAACTATGGCTACACCTTC.

The V and J genes are TRBV5-4 and TRBJ2-5, with 12 bases aligning to TRBD2. V lost 5 bases and J lost 5; bases outside the gene matches: 13. There are 17 residues in the CDR3. Germline values: CDR1 SGHNT, CDR2 YYREEE (reference sequence). CDR3 sequence: CASSTTRTSGTLETQYF. CDR3 DNA: TGTGCCAGCAGTACTACCCGGACTAGCGGGACTCTTGAGACCCAGTACTTC. Full variable domain (outside the CDR3, taken from reference TRBV5-4 and TRBJ2-5): ETGVTQSPTHLIKTRGQQVTLRCSSQSGHNTVSWYQQALGQGPQFIFQYYREEENGRGNFPPRFSGLQFPNYSSELNVNALELDDSALYLCASSTTRTSGTLETQYFGPGTRLLVL.

This sequence joins TRBV23-1 and TRBJ2-2; TRBD2 is a possible D gene (5 bases). TRBV23-1 belongs to the ORF category, with a function that is uncertain. This CDR3 has 16 residues. Trimming pared 5 bases from V and 0 bases from J, leaving 13 bases between. CDR3 sequence reads: CASSLISAPNTGELFF. CDR3 in DNA: TGCGCCAGCAGTTTAATTAGCGCGCCGAACACCGGGGAGCTGTTTTTT.

The chain links TRBV4-1 to TRBJ2-7; D unclear. Trimming removed 1 base from V and 4 bases from J, with 8 bases in between. The germline CDR1 and CDR2 sequences are MGHRA and YSYEKL. The CDR3 is 13 amino acids. The CDR3 sequence is CASSQGPYYEQYF. CDR3 in DNA: TGCGCCAGCAGCCAAGGGCCTTATTACGAGCAGTACTTC.

The gene calls are TRBV15 and TRBJ2-1, with a possible D match to TRBD1 (5 bases). CDR1 is LNHNV and CDR2 is YYDKDF in the germline V gene (reference sequence). Deletions cut 8 bases from V and 4 bases from J, with 9 bases between. This CDR3 region has 12 residues. This CDR3 is CATSRQYNEQFF. Here the CDR3 DNA reads TGTGCCACCTCGAGACAGTACAATGAGCAGTTCTTC.

This clone was picked up a small number of times. The chain recombines TRBV30 with TRBJ2-3, with 7 bases matching TRBD2. The CDR3 is 18 residues long. Germline CDR1 is GTSNPN and CDR2 is SVGIG (reference sequence). V shed 2 bases and J 0 bases; nucleotides not matched to a gene: 14. The CDR3 region is CAWSTGGGLPSSTDTQYF. As DNA, the CDR3 is TGTGCCTGGAGTACGGGCGGGGGTCTCCCTTCTAGCACAGATACGCAGTATTTT.

The V and J genes are TRBV5-4 and TRBJ2-7, with 12 bases that match TRBD2. Trimming removed 3 bases from V and 5 bases from J; junction bases left unmatched: 9. This CDR3 is 16 amino acids long. The germline gives CDR1 SGHNT, CDR2 YYREEE (reference sequence). CDR3 DNA sequence: TGTGCCAGCAGCTCCCTAACTAGCGGGAGGTCCCACGAGCAGTACTTC. Amino acid sequence: CASSSLTSGRSHEQYF.

The gene calls are TRBV9 and TRBJ2-3, with TRBD2 identical over 10 bases. The CDR3 spans 14 residues. V was pared by 3 bases and J by 4 bases, with 2 bases of the junction left unmatched. Germline V gives CDR1 SGDLS, CDR2 YYNGEE. Here the CDR3 DNA reads TGTGCCAGCAGCGCTAGCGGGAGCTCAGATACGCAGTATTTT. It yields the protein CASSASGSSDTQYF. The full variable domain, in which reference TRBV9 and TRBJ2-3 provide the parts outside the CDR3, is DSGVTQTPKHLITATGQRVTLRCSPRSGDLSVYWYQQSLDQGLQFLIQYYNGEERAKGNILERFSAQQFPDLHSELNLSSLELGDSALYFCASSASGSSDTQYFGPGTRLTVL.

V is TRBV19 and J is TRBJ1-1, with D perhaps matching TRBD1 (5 bases). The CDR3 covers 15 residues. V gave up 7 bases and J gave up 1 base, with 16 bases separating them. Germline V gene sequence: CDR1 LNHDA, CDR2 SQIVND (reference sequence). In nucleotides, the CDR3 is TGTGCCAGTAACGCCCCCGGCGGGGGGAACACTGAAGCTTTCTTT. Its translation: CASNAPGGGNTEAFF.

V usage is TRBV5-4 and J usage is TRBJ1-3; 8 nucleotides align to TRBD1. Trimming removed 5 bases from V and 1 base from J; junction bases left unmatched: 8. The CDR3 consists of 16 residues. Germline assignment: CDR1 SGHNT and CDR2 YYREEE (reference sequence). The DNA of the CDR3 is TGTGCCAGCAGTAGAGCCCAGGGGGCTTCTGGAAACACCATATATTTT. Encoded protein: CASSRAQGASGNTIYF.

The count of this clone is one. The V and J genes are TRBV5-1 and TRBJ1-1; the match to TRBD1 covers 7 bases. CDR3 length equals 14 residues. The junction had 8 bases not matched to a gene; V was cut back by 4 bases and J by 5 bases. The germline V gene encodes CDR1 SGHRS and CDR2 YFSETQ. The CDR3 DNA reads TGCGCCAGCAGCCTTAACAGGGGAGAAACTGAAGCTTTCTTT. Residues: CASSLNRGETEAFF. The full variable domain, with the rest looked up from reference TRBV5-1 and TRBJ1-1, is KAGVTQTPRYLIKTRGQQVTLSCSPISGHRSVSWYQQTPGQGLQFLFEYFSETQRNKGNFPGRFSGRQFSNSRSEMNVSTLELGDSALYLCASSLNRGETEAFFGQGTRLTVV.

The rearrangement links TRBV18 to TRBJ1-5, with D perhaps matching TRBD1 (5 bases). Per the germline V gene, CDR1 is KGHSH and CDR2 is LQKENI. V lost 3 bases and J lost 6, with 15 bases in between. The CDR3 sequence is 15 residues long. The CDR3 loop is CASSPGQGYFQPQHF. The CDR3 region has the DNA TGTGCCAGCTCACCGGGGCAGGGCTATTTTCAGCCCCAGCATTTT.

This chain joins TRBV3-1 (or the pseudogene TRBV3-2) and TRBJ2-1, with D perhaps matching TRBD1 (5 bases). Trimming stripped 0 bases from V and 4 bases from J, with 16 bases between. Germline CDR1 and CDR2: LGHDT and YNNKEL (reference sequence). The CDR3 sequence is 17 residues long. The CDR3 spells CASSQDWADTAYNEQFF. The CDR3 DNA sequence: TGTGCCAGCAGCCAAGATTGGGCGGACACGGCTTACAATGAGCAGTTCTTC.

The CDR3 nucleotides are TGTGCCTGGAGTGTACGGAGGGGCTTAACTAATGAAAAACTGTTTTTT. Protein product: CAWSVRRGLTNEKLFF. The chain employs TRBV30 and TRBJ1-4; possibly TRBD1 for D (5 bases). The V end was cut by 0 bases, the J end by 1 base, with 12 bases between. The CDR3 has 16 residues. CDR1 GTSNPN and CDR2 SVGIG come from the germline V gene (reference sequence).

The CDR3 nucleotides read TGTGCCAGCAGCCAAGCGATCGGACTTTCCTACGAGCAGTACTTC. It is translated as CASSQAIGLSYEQYF. This chain joins TRBV14 and TRBJ2-7; possibly TRBD2 for D (5 bases). The V end lost 1 base, the J end lost 1 base, and 11 bases lay between the germline ends. The length of the CDR3 is 15 residues. Germline V gives CDR1 SGHDN, CDR2 FVKESK.

The chain employs TRBV18 and TRBJ2-1, with D possibly TRBD1 on 6 matching bases. The CDR3 loop spans 12 amino acids. The V gene's germline CDR1 is KGHSH and CDR2 LQKENI. V was clipped by 4 bases and J by 7 bases, with 8 bases between them. The CDR3 nucleotides are TGTGCCAGCTCACAACAGGGAAATGAGCAGTTCTTC. It specifies CASSQQGNEQFF. Filled out from reference TRBV18 and TRBJ2-1, the complete variable domain reads NAGVMQNPRHLVRRRGQEARLRCSPMKGHSHVYWYRQLPEEGLKFMVYLQKENIIDESGMPKERFSAEFPKEGPSILRIQQVVRGDSAAYFCASSQQGNEQFFGPGTRLTVL.

The V gene is TRBV28, the J gene TRBJ1-2; D is uncertain. V lost 4 bases to trimming and J lost 2 bases, with 8 bases between them. The CDR3 is 13 residues long. Germline values: CDR1 MDHEN, CDR2 SYDVKM. The CDR3 DNA sequence: TGTGCCAGCAGTTATACAGTAAACTATGGCTACACCTTC. Protein: CASSYTVNYGYTF.

The chain uses TRBV4-1 and TRBJ2-3; no clear D. The CDR3 totals 12 residues. The V gene's germline CDR1 is MGHRA and CDR2 YSYEKL. V was shortened by 3 bases and J by 9 bases, with 10 bases between the two germline ends. The DNA for the CDR3 is TGCGCCAGCAGCCAGTCCCCTTTCACGCAGTATTTT. Its translation is CASSQSPFTQYF.

This chain joins TRBV5-6 and TRBJ2-1; TRBD1 might be the D (5 bases). The CDR3 runs 14 residues. Looked up from germline, CDR1 is SGHDT and CDR2 is YYEEEE. The ends were cut back, 6 bases at V and 0 bases at J, with 10 bases in the middle. The CDR3 DNA reads TGTGCCAGCACCAAAAGGGGCTCCTACAATGAGCAGTTCTTC. Translation: CASTKRGSYNEQFF.

The rearrangement joins TRBV15 to TRBJ2-5; 9 nucleotides agree with TRBD1. The CDR3 totals 14 residues. Trimming at V came to 9 bases and at J to 1 base, leaving 6 bases not matched to a gene. Germline CDR1 is LNHNV and CDR2 is YYDKDF (reference sequence). The CDR3 loop is CATRQGGLQETQYF. As DNA, the CDR3 is TGTGCCACGAGACAGGGGGGACTCCAAGAGACCCAGTACTTC.

This chain joins TRBV4-2 and TRBJ2-7, with 9 bases aligning to TRBD1. V lost 0 bases to trimming and J lost 5 bases; unmatched junction nucleotides: 8. CDR3 length: 16 amino acids. CDR1 is LGHNA and CDR2 is YNFKEQ in the germline V gene. The CDR3 DNA is TGTGCCAGCAGCCAAGATACAGGACAGGGGCGACACGAGCAGTACTTC. Its translation is CASSQDTGQGRHEQYF.

This chain joins TRBV12-3 or TRBV12-4 and TRBJ2-1, with D unresolved. The CDR3 is 12 residues long. Trimming shortened V by 3 bases and J by 6 bases, and 6 bases separated the two germline ends. The CDR3 coding sequence is TGTGCCAGCAGTTTCTCCCGCAATGAGCAGTTCTTC. Protein sequence: CASSFSRNEQFF.

The J gene is TRBJ1-2, the V gene TRBV5-5; no firm D call. CDR1 SGHKS and CDR2 YYEKEE come from the germline V gene (reference sequence). The ends were cut back, 0 bases at V and 3 bases at J, with 9 bases in the middle. The CDR3 has 14 amino acids. CDR3 DNA: TGTGCCAGCAGCTTGGGGGCAGCAGACTATGGCTACACCTTC. This gives the protein CASSLGAADYGYTF.

The chain links TRBV5-4 to TRBJ2-1, with 13 bases matching TRBD2. Germline assignment: CDR1 SGHNT and CDR2 YYREEE (reference sequence). V shed 3 bases and J 8 bases; nucleotides not matched to a gene: 8. The CDR3 is 16 residues long. CDR3 nucleotide sequence: TGTGCCAGCAGCTCGATGACTAGCGGGAGGATTGATGAGCAGTTCTTC. Protein sequence: CASSSMTSGRIDEQFF.